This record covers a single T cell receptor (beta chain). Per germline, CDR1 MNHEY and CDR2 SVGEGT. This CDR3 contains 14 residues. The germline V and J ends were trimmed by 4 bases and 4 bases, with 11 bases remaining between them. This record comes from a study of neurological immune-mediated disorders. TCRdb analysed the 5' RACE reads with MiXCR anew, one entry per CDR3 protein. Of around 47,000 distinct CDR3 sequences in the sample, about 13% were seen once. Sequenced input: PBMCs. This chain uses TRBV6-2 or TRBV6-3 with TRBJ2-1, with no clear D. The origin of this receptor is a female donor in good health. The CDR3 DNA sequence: TGTGCCAGCAGTTGGACGCTAGAGTACAATGAGCAGTTCTTC. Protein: CASSWTLEYNEQFF.